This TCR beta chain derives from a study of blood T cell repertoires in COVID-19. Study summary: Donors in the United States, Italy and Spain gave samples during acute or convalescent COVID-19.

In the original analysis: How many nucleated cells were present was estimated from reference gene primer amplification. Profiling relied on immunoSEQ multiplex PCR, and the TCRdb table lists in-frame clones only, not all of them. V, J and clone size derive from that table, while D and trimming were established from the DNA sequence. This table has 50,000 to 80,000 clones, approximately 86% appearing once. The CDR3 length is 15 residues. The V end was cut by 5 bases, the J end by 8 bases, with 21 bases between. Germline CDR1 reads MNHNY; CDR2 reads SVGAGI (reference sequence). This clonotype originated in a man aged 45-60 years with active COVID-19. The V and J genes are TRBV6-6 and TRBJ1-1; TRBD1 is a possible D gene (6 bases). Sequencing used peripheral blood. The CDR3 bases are TGTGCCAGCAGTAGGGGAGGGGGGGGAAATTACGAAGCTTTCTTT. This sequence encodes CASSRGGGGNYEAFF.